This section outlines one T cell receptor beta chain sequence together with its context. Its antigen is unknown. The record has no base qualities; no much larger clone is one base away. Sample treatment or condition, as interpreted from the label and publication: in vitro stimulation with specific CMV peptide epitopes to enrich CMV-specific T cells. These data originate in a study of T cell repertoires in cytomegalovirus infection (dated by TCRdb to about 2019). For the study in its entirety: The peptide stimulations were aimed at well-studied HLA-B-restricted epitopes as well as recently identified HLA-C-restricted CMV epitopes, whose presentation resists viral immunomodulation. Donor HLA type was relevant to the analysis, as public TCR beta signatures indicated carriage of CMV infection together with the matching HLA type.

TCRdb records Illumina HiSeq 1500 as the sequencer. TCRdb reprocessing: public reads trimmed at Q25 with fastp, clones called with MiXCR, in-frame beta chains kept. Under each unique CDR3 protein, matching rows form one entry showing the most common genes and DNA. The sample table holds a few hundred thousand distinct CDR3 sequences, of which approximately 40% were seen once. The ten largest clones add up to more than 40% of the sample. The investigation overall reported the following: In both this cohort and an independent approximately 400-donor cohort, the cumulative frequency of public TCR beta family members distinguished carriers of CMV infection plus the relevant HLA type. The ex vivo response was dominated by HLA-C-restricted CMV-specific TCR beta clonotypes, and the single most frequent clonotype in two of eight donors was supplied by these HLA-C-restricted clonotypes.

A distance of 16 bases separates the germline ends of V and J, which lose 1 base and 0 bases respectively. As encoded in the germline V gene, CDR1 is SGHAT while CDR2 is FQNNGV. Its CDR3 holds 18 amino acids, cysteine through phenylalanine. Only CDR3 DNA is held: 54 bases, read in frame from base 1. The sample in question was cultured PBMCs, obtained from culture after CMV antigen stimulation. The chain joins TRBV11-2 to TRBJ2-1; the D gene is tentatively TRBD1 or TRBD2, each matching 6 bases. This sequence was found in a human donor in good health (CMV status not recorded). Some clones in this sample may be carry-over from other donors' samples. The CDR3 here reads CASSLVRGTGSSYNEQFF. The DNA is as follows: TGTGCCAGCAGCTTAGTTAGGGGGACTGGGAGCTCCTACAATGAGCAGTTCTTC.